This record looks at one T cell receptor (beta chain) sequence and its context. The source of the sample is a study of patients and donors after allogeneic stem cell transplantation. V lost 5 bases, J lost 7 bases, and 11 bases stayed unmatched. This CDR3 contains 16 residues. Germline CDR1 is KGHSH and CDR2 is LQKENI. TCRdb passed the RT-PCR reads through MiXCR, listing each CDR3 protein once. In the table there are about 400,000 distinct CDR3 sequences, around 16% of which are singletons. This sequence joins TRBV18 and TRBJ2-1; TRBD1 agrees at 10 bases. Sequenced material: blood, either unsorted or a sorted T cell fraction (not recorded which). The TCR originated in a human donor who was either an allogeneic HSCT recipient or a stem cell or donor lymphocyte infusion donor (not recorded which). It is not recorded whose cells these are; they may come from a transplant donor. CDR3 DNA: TGTGCCAGCTCATTGGGACAGGGGCCTTCGATTAATGAGCAGTTCTTC. Encoded protein: CASSLGQGPSINEQFF.